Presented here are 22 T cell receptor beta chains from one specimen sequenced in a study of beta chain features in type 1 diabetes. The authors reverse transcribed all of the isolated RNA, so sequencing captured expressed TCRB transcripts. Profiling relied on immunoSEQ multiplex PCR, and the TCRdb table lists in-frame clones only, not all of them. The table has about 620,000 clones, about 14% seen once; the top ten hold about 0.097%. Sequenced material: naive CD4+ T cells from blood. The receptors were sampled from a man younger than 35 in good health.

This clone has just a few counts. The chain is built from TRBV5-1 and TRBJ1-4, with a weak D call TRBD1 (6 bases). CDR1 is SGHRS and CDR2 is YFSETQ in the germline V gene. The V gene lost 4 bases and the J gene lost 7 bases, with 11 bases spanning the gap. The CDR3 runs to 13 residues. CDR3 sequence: CASSLGTLEKLFF. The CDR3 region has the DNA TGCGCCAGCAGCCTGGGGACACTTGAAAAACTGTTTTTT.

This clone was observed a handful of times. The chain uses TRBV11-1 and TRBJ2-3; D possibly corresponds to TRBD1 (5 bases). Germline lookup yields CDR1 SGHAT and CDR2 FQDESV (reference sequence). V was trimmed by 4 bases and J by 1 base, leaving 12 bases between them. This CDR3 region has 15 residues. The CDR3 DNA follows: TGTGCCAGCAGCTCCCGGCAGGGTCGCACAGATACGCAGTATTTT. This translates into CASSSRQGRTDTQYF.

CDR3 loop: CASSIRGYGDGETQYF. The CDR3 coding sequence is TGTGCCAGTAGTATTCGAGGGTATGGTGACGGGGAGACCCAGTACTTC. This chain links TRBV19 with TRBJ2-5, with a weak D call TRBD2 (5 bases). The CDR3 has 16 residues. V was clipped by 3 bases and J by 5 bases, with 19 bases between them. Germline V gene data show CDR1 as LNHDA and CDR2 as SQIVND (reference sequence).

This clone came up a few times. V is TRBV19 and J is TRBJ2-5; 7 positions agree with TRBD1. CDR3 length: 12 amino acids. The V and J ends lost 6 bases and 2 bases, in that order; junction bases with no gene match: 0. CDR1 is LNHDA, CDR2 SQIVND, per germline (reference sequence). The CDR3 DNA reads TGTGCCAGTAGGGGACAGCAAGAGACCCAGTACTTC. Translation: CASRGQQETQYF.

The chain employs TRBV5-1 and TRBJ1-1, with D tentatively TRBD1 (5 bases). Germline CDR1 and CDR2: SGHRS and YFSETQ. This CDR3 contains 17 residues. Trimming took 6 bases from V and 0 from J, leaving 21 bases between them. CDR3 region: CASILITGTAMNTEAFF. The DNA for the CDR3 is TGCGCCAGCATCCTAATTACCGGGACGGCAATGAACACTGAAGCTTTCTTT.

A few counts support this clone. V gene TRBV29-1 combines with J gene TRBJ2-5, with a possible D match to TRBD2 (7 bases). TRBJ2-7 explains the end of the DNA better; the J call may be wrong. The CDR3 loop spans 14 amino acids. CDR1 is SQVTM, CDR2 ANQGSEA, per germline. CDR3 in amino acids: CSVDLGGGTYEQYF. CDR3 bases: TGCAGCGTCGACCTAGGGGGGGGTACCTACGAGCAGTACTTC.

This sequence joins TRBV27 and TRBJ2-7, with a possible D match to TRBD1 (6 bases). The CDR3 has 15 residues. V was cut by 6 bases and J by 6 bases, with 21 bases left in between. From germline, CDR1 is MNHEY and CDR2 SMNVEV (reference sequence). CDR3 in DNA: TGTGCCAGCAGGTCCGACAGGATGATTGTAGGCGAGCAGTACTTC. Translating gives CASRSDRMIVGEQYF.

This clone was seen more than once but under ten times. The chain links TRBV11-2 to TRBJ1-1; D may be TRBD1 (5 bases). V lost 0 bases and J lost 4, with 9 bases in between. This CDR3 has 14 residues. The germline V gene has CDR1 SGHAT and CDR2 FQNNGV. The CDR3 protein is CASSLDRVSTEAFF. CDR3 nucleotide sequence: TGTGCCAGCAGCTTAGACAGGGTGAGCACTGAAGCTTTCTTT.

CDR3 DNA: TGTGCCAGCAGCAAAGCAGGAAACTCCTACGAGCAGTACTTC. Protein: CASSKAGNSYEQYF. The chain couples TRBV7-9 to TRBJ2-7; no firm D call. Germline V CDR1 and CDR2: SEHNR, FQNEAQ (reference sequence). The V gene lost 5 bases and the J gene lost 0 bases, with 11 bases spanning the gap. This CDR3 is 14 amino acids long. The whole variable domain, filled in from reference TRBV7-9 and TRBJ2-7, reads DTGVSQNPRHKITKRGQNVTFRCDPISEHNRLYWYRQTLGQGPEFLTYFQNEAQLEKSRLLSDRFSAERPKGSFSTLEIQRTEQGDSAMYLCASSKAGNSYEQYFGPGTRLTVT.

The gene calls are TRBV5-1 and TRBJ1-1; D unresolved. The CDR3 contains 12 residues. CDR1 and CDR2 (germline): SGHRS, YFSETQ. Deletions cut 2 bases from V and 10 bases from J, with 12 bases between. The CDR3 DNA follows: TGCGCCAGCAGCTTTGATGGGGTGGGAGCTTTCTTT. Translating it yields CASSFDGVGAFF.

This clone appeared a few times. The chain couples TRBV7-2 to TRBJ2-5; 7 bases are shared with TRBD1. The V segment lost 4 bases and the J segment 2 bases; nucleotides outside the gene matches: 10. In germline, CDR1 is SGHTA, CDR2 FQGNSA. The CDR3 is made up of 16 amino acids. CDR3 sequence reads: CASSSFSGGWQETQYF. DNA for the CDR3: TGTGCCAGCAGCTCCTTTTCAGGGGGTTGGCAAGAGACCCAGTACTTC.

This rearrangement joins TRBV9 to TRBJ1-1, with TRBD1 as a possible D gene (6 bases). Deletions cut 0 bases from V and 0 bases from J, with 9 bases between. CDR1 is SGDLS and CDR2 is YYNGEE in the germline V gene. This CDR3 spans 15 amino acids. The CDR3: CASSVARGLNTEAFF. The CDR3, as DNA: TGTGCCAGCAGCGTAGCCAGGGGTCTGAACACTGAAGCTTTCTTT.

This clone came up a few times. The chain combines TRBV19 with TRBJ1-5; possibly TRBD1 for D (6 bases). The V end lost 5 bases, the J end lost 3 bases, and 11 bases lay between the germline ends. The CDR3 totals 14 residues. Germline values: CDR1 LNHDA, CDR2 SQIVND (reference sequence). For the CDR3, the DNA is TGTGCCAGTAGTCCGACAGGCTTCAATCAGCCCCAGCATTTT. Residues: CASSPTGFNQPQHF.

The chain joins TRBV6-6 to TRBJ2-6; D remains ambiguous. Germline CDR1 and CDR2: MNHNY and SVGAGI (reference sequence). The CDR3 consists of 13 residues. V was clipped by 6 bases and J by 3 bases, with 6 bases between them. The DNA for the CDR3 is TGTGCCAGCAGAAACAGTGGGGCCAACGTCCTGACTTTC. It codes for CASRNSGANVLTF.

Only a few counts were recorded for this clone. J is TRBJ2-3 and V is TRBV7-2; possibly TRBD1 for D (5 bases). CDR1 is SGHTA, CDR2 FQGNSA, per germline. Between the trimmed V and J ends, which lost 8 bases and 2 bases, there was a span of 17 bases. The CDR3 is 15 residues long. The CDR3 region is CASGRAKRLTDTQYF. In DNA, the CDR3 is TGTGCCAGCGGCAGGGCGAAACGGCTCACAGATACGCAGTATTTT.

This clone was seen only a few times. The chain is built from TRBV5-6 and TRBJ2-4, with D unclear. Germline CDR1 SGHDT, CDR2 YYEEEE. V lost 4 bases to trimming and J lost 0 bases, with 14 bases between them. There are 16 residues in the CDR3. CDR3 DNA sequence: TGTGCCAGCAGCCCGAAGAGTAGACTAGCCAAAAACATTCAGTACTTC. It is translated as CASSPKSRLAKNIQYF.

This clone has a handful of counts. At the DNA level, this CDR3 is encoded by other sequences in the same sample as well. CDR3 in DNA: TGTGCCAGCTCACCGGACAGGGTGACTGAAGCTTTCTTT. Translation: CASSPDRVTEAFF. The chain combines TRBV18 with TRBJ1-1; 8 bases align to TRBD1. V gave up 3 bases and J gave up 5 bases; unmatched junction bases: 2. This CDR3 has 13 residues. CDR1 is KGHSH, CDR2 LQKENI, per germline.

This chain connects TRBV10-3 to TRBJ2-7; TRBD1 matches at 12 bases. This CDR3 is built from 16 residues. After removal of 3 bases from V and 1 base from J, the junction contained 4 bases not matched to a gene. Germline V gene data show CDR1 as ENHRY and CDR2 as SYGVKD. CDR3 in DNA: TGTGCCATCAGTGAAAAGGGACAGGGGGCGTCCTACGAGCAGTACTTC. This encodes CAISEKGQGASYEQYF.

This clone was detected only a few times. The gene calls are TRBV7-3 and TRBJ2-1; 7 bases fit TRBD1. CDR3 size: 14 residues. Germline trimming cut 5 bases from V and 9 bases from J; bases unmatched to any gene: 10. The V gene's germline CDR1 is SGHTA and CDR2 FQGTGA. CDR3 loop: CASSPRQGGSEQFF. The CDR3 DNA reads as TGTGCCAGCAGCCCGCGACAGGGTGGAAGTGAGCAGTTCTTC. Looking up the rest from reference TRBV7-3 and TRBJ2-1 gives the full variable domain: GAGVSQTPSNKVTEKGKYVELRCDPISGHTALYWYRQSLGQGPEFLIYFQGTGAADDSGLPNDRFFAVRPEGSVSTLKIQRTERGDSAVYLCASSPRQGGSEQFFGPGTRLTVL.

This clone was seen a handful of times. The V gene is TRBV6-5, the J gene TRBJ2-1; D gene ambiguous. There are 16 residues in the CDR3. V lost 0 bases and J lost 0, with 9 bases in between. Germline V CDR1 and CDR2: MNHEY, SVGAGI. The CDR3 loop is CASSYSRQSSYNEQFF. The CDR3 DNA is TGTGCCAGCAGTTACTCAAGGCAGAGCTCCTACAATGAGCAGTTCTTC.

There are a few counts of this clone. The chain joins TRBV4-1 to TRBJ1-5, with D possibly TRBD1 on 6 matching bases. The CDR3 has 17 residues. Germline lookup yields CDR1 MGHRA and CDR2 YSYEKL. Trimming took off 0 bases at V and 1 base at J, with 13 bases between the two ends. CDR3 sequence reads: CASSQDGWGRSNQPQHF. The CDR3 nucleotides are TGCGCCAGCAGCCAAGATGGGTGGGGGCGAAGCAATCAGCCCCAGCATTTT.

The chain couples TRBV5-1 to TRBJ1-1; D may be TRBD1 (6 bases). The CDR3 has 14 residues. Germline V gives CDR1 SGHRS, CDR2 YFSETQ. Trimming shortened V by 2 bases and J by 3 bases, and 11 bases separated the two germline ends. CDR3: CASSFGQTYTEAFF. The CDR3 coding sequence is TGCGCCAGCAGCTTTGGACAGACCTACACTGAAGCTTTCTTT.